These T cell receptor beta chains were read from a single sample in a study of CD8 T cells in ankylosing spondylitis. One entry per CDR3 protein results from TCRdb running MiXCR on the 5' RACE reads. This sample carries 350,000 to 400,000 distinct CDR3 sequences, about 20% of them seen once, and the ten largest clones take around 13%. Sequenced sample: blood, either unsorted or a sorted T cell fraction (not recorded which). The receptor source for this set is a male donor with ankylosing spondylitis or in good health (not recorded which). CDR3s include the opening cysteine and the closing phenylalanine or tryptophan. D genes are given only for firm matches. Clone size is stated in some rows and not others, as once, few, many or a class when expanded.

V gene	J gene	clone size	D gene	CDR3 protein	CDR3 DNA
TRBV20-1	TRBJ2-5	.	.	CSARALQETQYF	TGCAGTGCTAGAGCCCTTCAAGAGACCCAGTACTTC
TRBV5-6	TRBJ2-7	few	TRBD1	CASSTTGGAYEQYF	TGTGCCAGCAGCACCACAGGGGGCGCATACGAGCAGTACTTC
TRBV6-2/TRBV6-3	TRBJ2-7	few	.	CATQLEGYYEQYF	TGTGCCACCCAGCTGGAGGGTTACTACGAGCAGTACTTC
TRBV2	TRBJ2-7	.	.	CASSDQSSYEQYF	TGTGCCAGCAGTGACCAGAGCTCCTACGAGCAGTACTTC
TRBV5-1	TRBJ2-7	few	.	CASSLHHEQYF	TGCGCCAGCAGCTTGCATCATGAGCAGTACTTC
TRBV9	TRBJ2-2	.	TRBD1	CASSAGTGGFRNTGELFF	TGTGCCAGCAGCGCAGGGACAGGGGGATTTCGGAACACCGGGGAGCTGTTTTTT
TRBV20-1	TRBJ1-5	few	.	CSARARVQEPQHF	TGCAGTGCTAGAGCCCGGGTTCAAGAGCCCCAGCATTTT
TRBV25-1	TRBJ2-2	.	.	CASSAGWDTGELFF	TGTGCCAGCAGTGCAGGGTGGGACACCGGGGAGCTGTTTTTT
TRBV11-1	TRBJ2-2	.	.	CASSRNAPGRNITGELFF	TGTGCCAGCAGCCGAAACGCGCCGGGACGGAACATTACCGGGGAGCTGTTTTTT
TRBV5-5	TRBJ2-7	.	TRBD2	CASSLGLAGGSYEQYF	TGTGCCAGCAGCTTGGGACTAGCGGGGGGCTCCTACGAGCAGTACTTC
TRBV4-1	TRBJ2-2	few	.	CASSQGGAGGRTGELFF	TGCGCCAGCAGCCAAGGAGGGGCAGGGGGGAGGACCGGGGAGCTGTTTTTT
TRBV6-1	TRBJ2-5	.	TRBD1	CASTGQALRSQETQYF	TGTGCCAGCACCGGACAGGCTCTTCGCTCCCAAGAGACCCAGTACTTC
TRBV6-1	TRBJ2-2	few	TRBD1	CASNEGQGLNTGELFF	TGTGCCAGCAACGAAGGACAGGGATTGAACACCGGGGAGCTGTTTTTT
TRBV5-5	TRBJ1-2	.	.	CASSLSYGNYGYTF	TGTGCCAGCAGCTTGAGCTACGGAAACTATGGCTACACCTTC
TRBV12-3/TRBV12-4	TRBJ2-1	.	.	CASSPMGPVRNNEQFF	TGTGCCAGCAGTCCGATGGGCCCCGTTAGGAACAATGAGCAGTTCTTC
TRBV7-9	TRBJ2-2	few	TRBD1	CASSSQGADTGELFF	TGTGCCAGCAGCTCACAGGGGGCGGACACCGGGGAGCTGTTTTTT
TRBV10-3	TRBJ2-5	.	TRBD1	CAISEPQGTVQETQYF	TGTGCCATCAGTGAGCCCCAGGGGACAGTCCAAGAGACCCAGTACTTC
TRBV12-3/TRBV12-4	TRBJ2-5	few	.	CASTPGGDETQYF	TGTGCCAGCACCCCGGGCGGGGACGAGACCCAGTACTTC
TRBV7-9	TRBJ1-6	.	TRBD1	CASSLDRDPNSPLHF	TGTGCCAGCAGCCTCGACAGGGATCCGAATTCACCCCTCCACTTT
TRBV6-4	TRBJ2-1	.	.	CASSDSSSKPTRHYNEQFF	TGTGCCAGCAGTGACTCTTCTTCGAAACCGACACGACACTACAATGAGCAGTTCTTC
TRBV20-1	TRBJ2-3	few	.	CSARDDKGRTDTQYF	TGCAGTGCTAGAGATGATAAGGGCCGCACAGATACGCAGTATTTT
TRBV27	TRBJ2-7	.	.	CASSLSGQPYEQYF	TGTGCCAGCAGTTTATCCGGTCAACCCTACGAGCAGTACTTC
TRBV10-3	TRBJ1-3	.	.	CASDGNSGNTIYF	TGTGCCTCAGACGGTAACTCTGGAAACACCATATATTTT
TRBV29-1	TRBJ2-5	.	.	CSVDRTGETQYF	TGCAGCGTTGACAGGACGGGGGAGACCCAGTACTTC
TRBV29-1	TRBJ2-3	.	.	CSDFPGTGEYF	TGCAGCGACTTCCCGGGGACCGGGGAGTATTTT
TRBV19	TRBJ2-5	.	.	CASRNLPARVGETQYF	TGTGCCAGTAGAAACTTACCCGCACGGGTCGGGGAGACCCAGTACTTC
TRBV5-1	TRBJ2-1	few	TRBD1	CASSWDRRYNEQFF	TGCGCCAGCAGCTGGGACAGGCGGTACAATGAGCAGTTCTTC
TRBV4-2	TRBJ2-1	.	TRBD2	CASSQEDSGVNNEQFF	TGTGCCAGCAGCCAAGAGGATAGCGGGGTAAACAATGAGCAGTTCTTC
TRBV9	TRBJ2-5	.	.	CASSVEEGGQETQYF	TGTGCCAGCAGCGTAGAGGAGGGCGGCCAAGAGACCCAGTACTTC
TRBV7-2	TRBJ2-7	few	.	CASSPRPNAYEQYF	TGTGCCAGCAGTCCCCGGCCCAACGCCTACGAGCAGTACTTC
TRBV4-2	TRBJ2-3	.	TRBD2	CASSQDGTSGGPQYF	TGTGCCAGCAGCCAAGATGGGACTAGCGGGGGCCCGCAGTATTTT
TRBV15	TRBJ2-2	.	.	CATSRCTGPGELFF	TGTGCCACCAGCAGGTGCACCGGACCCGGGGAGCTGTTTTTT
TRBV9	TRBJ2-2	many	.	CASSPRGNTGELFF	TGTGCCAGCAGCCCAAGGGGGAACACCGGGGAGCTGTTTTTT
TRBV27	TRBJ2-1	.	.	CASSLSGVNEQFF	TGTGCCAGCAGTTTAAGTGGGGTAAATGAGCAGTTCTTC
TRBV12-3/TRBV12-4	TRBJ2-6	.	.	CASSFLATGANVLTF	TGTGCCAGCAGTTTCCTAGCTACAGGGGCCAACGTCCTGACTTTC
TRBV29-1	TRBJ1-2	many	.	CSVAVQGLYGYTF	TGCAGCGTAGCCGTCCAGGGGCTCTATGGCTACACCTTC
TRBV12-3/TRBV12-4	TRBJ1-5	many	TRBD1	CASSQTGVNQPQHF	TGTGCCAGCAGCCAGACAGGGGTCAATCAGCCCCAGCATTTT
TRBV5-1	TRBJ2-5	.	.	CASSDAAEETQYF	TGCGCCAGCAGTGATGCGGCCGAAGAGACCCAGTACTTC
TRBV6-5	TRBJ2-7	few	.	CASSYSSGQSYEQYF	TGTGCCAGCAGTTACTCGAGCGGGCAGAGCTACGAGCAGTACTTC
TRBV29-1	TRBJ1-1	.	.	CSVIVQLEAFF	TGCAGCGTCATCGTCCAGCTAGAAGCTTTCTTT
TRBV21-1	TRBJ2-5	few	.	CASRNLQETQYF	TGTGCCAGCCGTAACCTACAAGAGACCCAGTACTTC
TRBV4-2	TRBJ2-5	few	TRBD2	CASSQDLAGAQETQYF	TGTGCCAGCAGCCAAGATCTAGCGGGGGCGCAAGAGACCCAGTACTTC
TRBV19	TRBJ2-7	.	TRBD1	CASSFTRGPGEQYF	TGTGCCAGTAGTTTTACCAGGGGGCCGGGCGAGCAGTACTTC
TRBV20-1	TRBJ2-2	few	TRBD2	CSARGTSAAGELFF	TGCAGTGCTAGGGGGACTAGCGCCGCCGGGGAGCTGTTTTTT
TRBV10-1	TRBJ2-1	.	.	CASSSPDAYNEQFF	TGCGCCAGCAGTTCCCCGGACGCGTACAATGAGCAGTTCTTC
TRBV7-9	TRBJ2-7	.	.	CASSNQNWGLLSYEQYF	TGTGCCAGCAGCAACCAAAACTGGGGGCTCCTCTCCTACGAGCAGTACTTC
TRBV28	TRBJ1-1	few	.	CASSIRNTEAFF	TGTGCCAGCAGTATACGGAACACTGAAGCTTTCTTT
TRBV7-9	TRBJ2-7	once	TRBD1	CASSSQGAHSYEQYF	TGTGCCAGCAGCTCGCAGGGGGCTCATTCCTACGAGCAGTACTTC
TRBV5-6	TRBJ2-3	.	TRBD1	CASSRQGILTDTQYF	TGTGCCAGCAGCCGACAGGGGATACTTACAGATACGCAGTATTTT
TRBV5-1	TRBJ2-7	few	.	CASSLNGGEAYEQYF	TGCGCCAGCAGCTTGAATGGCGGGGAGGCCTACGAGCAGTACTTC
TRBV12-3/TRBV12-4	TRBJ1-2	many	TRBD1	CASTATGANYGYTF	TGTGCCAGCACCGCGACAGGGGCTAACTATGGCTACACCTTC
TRBV12-3/TRBV12-4	TRBJ1-4	few	.	CASSYAFVWNEKLFF	TGTGCCAGCAGCTACGCTTTCGTTTGGAATGAAAAACTGTTTTTT
TRBV29-1	TRBJ1-1	once	TRBD1	CSVVDRDITEAFF	TGCAGCGTTGTCGACAGGGACATCACTGAAGCTTTCTTT
TRBV12-3/TRBV12-4	TRBJ1-5	.	.	CASSFGGLEPQHF	TGTGCCAGCAGTTTCGGGGGGCTGGAGCCCCAGCATTTT
TRBV5-6	TRBJ2-7	few	TRBD2	CASSLRGSGEPYEQYF	TGTGCCAGCAGCTTGAGGGGAAGCGGGGAGCCCTACGAGCAGTACTTC
TRBV20-1	TRBJ2-7	few	.	CSARGDSTSYEQYF	TGCAGTGCTAGAGGCGACTCCACCTCCTACGAGCAGTACTTC
TRBV7-9	TRBJ2-7	.	.	CASSFSQGGYEQYF	TGTGCCAGCAGCTTTAGCCAGGGGGGCTACGAGCAGTACTTC
TRBV27	TRBJ2-7	few	.	CASAPGALYEQYF	TGTGCCAGCGCACCCGGAGCCCTTTACGAGCAGTACTTC
TRBV20-1	TRBJ2-1	once	TRBD1	CRPRPQTGTVYNEQFF	TGCAGACCTAGGCCACAGACAGGGACAGTTTACAATGAGCAGTTCTTC
TRBV27	TRBJ2-7	.	TRBD2	CASSFWTSGVWEQYF	TGTGCCAGCAGCTTTTGGACTAGCGGGGTCTGGGAGCAGTACTTC